This T cell receptor beta chain was sequenced during a study of blood T cell repertoires in COVID-19. Sequenced by immunoSEQ multiplex PCR; TCRdb stores in-frame clones only, minus some. The table shows roughly 79,000 clones, with about 90% occurring only once. Sample: peripheral blood. This clonotype originated in a man between 45 and 60 years old with active COVID-19.

CDR3 nucleotide sequence: TGTGCCAGCAGCCAGTTCACTGAAGCTTTCTTT. Protein: CASSQFTEAFF. The chain combines TRBV28 with TRBJ1-1; D uncertain. The CDR3 is 11 amino acids. Per the germline V gene, CDR1 is MDHEN and CDR2 is SYDVKM. The germline V and J ends were trimmed by 6 bases and 4 bases, with 6 bases remaining between them.